The present TCR beta chain was sequenced within a study of control samples from healthy donors and cancer patients. CDR1 is SGHTA and CDR2 is FQGTGA in the germline V gene. The CDR3 sequence is 15 residues long. The V end was cut by 0 bases, the J end by 6 bases, with 14 bases between. The data were produced by immunoSEQ multiplex PCR, yet TCRdb's version contains in-frame clones alone and is incomplete. The sample includes some 120,000 clones, 93% seen only once; the top ten take 1.5% to 2%. The sequence was obtained from a man between 50 and 59 years old with head and neck cancer. The sequenced sample was PBMCs. The gene calls are TRBV7-3 and TRBJ1-1; D perhaps matches TRBD1 (6 bases). Here the CDR3 DNA reads TGTGCCAGCAGCTTAACCCCGAGGGGGAGGGCTGAAGCTTTCTTT. As protein: CASSLTPRGRAEAFF. Full variable domain (remainder filled in from reference TRBV7-3 and TRBJ1-1): GAGVSQTPSNKVTEKGKYVELRCDPISGHTALYWYRQSLGQGPEFLIYFQGTGAADDSGLPNDRFFAVRPEGSVSTLKIQRTERGDSAVYLCASSLTPRGRAEAFFGQGTRLTVV.